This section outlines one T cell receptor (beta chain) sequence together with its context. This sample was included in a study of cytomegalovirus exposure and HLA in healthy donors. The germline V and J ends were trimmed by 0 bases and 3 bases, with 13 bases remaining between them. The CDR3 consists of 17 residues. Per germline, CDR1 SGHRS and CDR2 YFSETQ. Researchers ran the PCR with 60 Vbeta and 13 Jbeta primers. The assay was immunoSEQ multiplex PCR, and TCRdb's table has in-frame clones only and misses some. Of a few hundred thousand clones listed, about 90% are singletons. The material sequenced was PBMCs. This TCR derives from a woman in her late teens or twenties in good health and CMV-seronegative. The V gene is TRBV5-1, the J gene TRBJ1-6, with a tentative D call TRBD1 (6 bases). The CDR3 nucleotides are TGCGCCAGCAGCTTGGCCTTAGGACAGAGCTATAATTCACCCCTCCACTTT. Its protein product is CASSLALGQSYNSPLHF.